Here is one T cell receptor beta chain with its context. Germline CDR1 reads SGHTA; CDR2 reads FQGTGA. The CDR3 has 15 residues. V dropped 2 bases and J dropped 9; count of bases not matched to a gene: 9. The sample originates from a study of blood T cell repertoires in COVID-19. Study overall: Spain, Italy and the United States supplied samples that represented acute and convalescent COVID-19.

TCRdb keeps only in-frame clones here, not all; method: immunoSEQ multiplex PCR. The table has approximately 230,000 clones, around nine tenths seen once. The receptor comes from a man at least 80 years old with acute or convalescent COVID-19. Sequenced: peripheral blood. The chain carries TRBV7-3 and TRBJ2-1; 8 bases line up with TRBD2. CDR3 bases: TGTGCCAGCAGCTTAGGAACCGGGACTAGTTCTGAGCAGTTCTTC. This translates into CASSLGTGTSSEQFF. The whole variable domain, remainder taken from reference TRBV7-3 and TRBJ2-1, is GAGVSQTPSNKVTEKGKYVELRCDPISGHTALYWYRQSLGQGPEFLIYFQGTGAADDSGLPNDRFFAVRPEGSVSTLKIQRTERGDSAVYLCASSLGTGTSSEQFFGPGTRLTVL.